Each of the 20 T cell receptor beta chains below was sequenced from the same sample in a study of control samples from healthy donors and cancer patients. Repertoires were generated with immunoSEQ multiplex PCR, while TCRdb's copy carries only in-frame clones and drops some. The table has over 85,000 clones, around 90% seen once; the top ten hold under 3%. Specimen: blood. Receptor source: a woman aged 18 to 35 in good health.

The V gene is TRBV4-2, the J gene TRBJ1-4, with D maybe TRBD1 (6 bases). V was pared by 0 bases and J by 8 bases, with 19 bases between. Germline V gene sequence: CDR1 LGHNA, CDR2 YNFKEQ. CDR3 length equals 17 residues. CDR3 nucleotides: TGTGCCAGCAGCCAAGATGGCCAGCGAGGGGGGAACGAAAAACTGTTTTTT. This sequence encodes CASSQDGQRGGNEKLFF.

J is TRBJ2-5 and V is TRBV27, with D possibly TRBD2 on 6 matching bases. Trimming stripped 7 bases from V and 9 bases from J, with 18 bases between. CDR3 length: 13 amino acids. Germline lookup yields CDR1 MNHEY and CDR2 SMNVEV (reference sequence). CDR3 residues: CASIGAGRRAQYF. The DNA of the CDR3 is TGTGCCAGCATTGGGGCGGGACGCCGGGCCCAGTACTTC.

The chain links TRBV5-1 to TRBJ1-6, with 7 bases aligning to TRBD1. V shed 3 bases, J shed 5 bases, and the junction held 2 bases outside the gene matches. CDR1 and CDR2 (germline): SGHRS, YFSETQ. This CDR3 contains 14 residues. CDR3 nucleotide sequence: TGCGCCAGCAGCTACAGGGGAGATAATTCACCCCTCCACTTT. Translated, it gives CASSYRGDNSPLHF.

The CDR3 nucleotides are TGTGCCAGCAGTTACCGAGGGACAGCTAACAATGAGCAGTTCTTC. Its translation is CASSYRGTANNEQFF. The rearrangement uses TRBV6-6 and TRBJ2-1; TRBD1 matches at 7 bases. The CDR3 has 15 amino acids. Germline CDR1 reads MNHNY; CDR2 reads SVGAGI (reference sequence). Trimming took 2 bases from V and 5 from J; bases not matched to a gene: 6.

The V call is TRBV4-1, the J call TRBJ2-7; 9 bases are a match to TRBD1. Germline CDR1 is MGHRA and CDR2 is YSYEKL. The V and J ends lost 3 bases and 6 bases, in that order; junction bases with no gene match: 9. The CDR3 contains 15 residues. The CDR3 bases are TGCGCCAGCAGCCAGGCTTGGACAGGGGCTCGCGAGCAGTACTTC. The encoded protein is CASSQAWTGAREQYF.

The genes are TRBV28 and TRBJ1-5; D is ambiguous. The CDR3 contains 14 residues. Germline loops: CDR1 MDHEN, CDR2 SYDVKM. Trimming cost V 10 bases and J 0 bases, with 13 bases left between them. The CDR3 DNA is TGTGCCACCCGCAGAGAATATAGCAATCAGCCCCAGCATTTT. This gives the protein CATRREYSNQPQHF.

This rearrangement joins TRBV27 to TRBJ2-7; 9 nucleotides line up with TRBD1. In germline, CDR1 is MNHEY, CDR2 SMNVEV (reference sequence). Trimming removed 6 bases from V and 5 bases from J; junction bases left unmatched: 11. The CDR3 length is 15 residues. DNA for the CDR3: TGTGCCAGCAGGGGCCCGGGACAGGGATACGACGAGCAGTACTTC. This translates into CASRGPGQGYDEQYF.

The chain combines TRBV10-3 with TRBJ1-2, with D maybe TRBD1 (5 bases). This CDR3 region has 13 residues. CDR1 is ENHRY and CDR2 is SYGVKD in the germline V gene. V was pared by 2 bases and J by 2 bases, with 6 bases between. The DNA for the CDR3 is TGTGCCATCAGTGAGGACAGAAACTATGGCTACACCTTC. Amino acid sequence: CAISEDRNYGYTF.

The chain has TRBV30 and TRBJ2-2; tentative D call: TRBD1 (7 bases). Trimming stripped 3 bases from V and 6 bases from J, with 11 bases between. The V gene's germline CDR1 is GTSNPN and CDR2 SVGIG (reference sequence). The CDR3 loop spans 13 amino acids. The CDR3 region is CAWSWRGPGELFF. In DNA form, the CDR3 reads TGTGCCTGGAGCTGGAGGGGGCCCGGGGAGCTGTTTTTT.

V gene TRBV6-2 or TRBV6-3 combines with J gene TRBJ2-3; 11 nucleotides match TRBD2. Trimming removed 5 bases from V and 7 bases from J; junction bases left unmatched: 5. CDR3 length: 14 residues. Germline CDR1 reads MNHEY; CDR2 reads SVGEGT. The CDR3 DNA follows: TGTGCCAGCAGTGCTAGCGGGGGGTTATATACGCAGTATTTT. Its translation: CASSASGGLYTQYF.

The sample holds one count of this clone. The chain employs TRBV6-5 and TRBJ2-1, with D tentatively TRBD2 (6 bases). Germline V gives CDR1 MNHEY, CDR2 SVGAGI. V was trimmed by 5 bases and J by 6 bases, leaving 11 bases between them. The CDR3 loop spans 13 amino acids. The CDR3 DNA follows: TGTGCCAGCAGTAGCCGGGGGACCAATGAGCAGTTCTTC. Its protein product is CASSSRGTNEQFF.

This rearrangement joins TRBV19 to TRBJ2-1; 13 bases are shared with TRBD2. Germline V gives CDR1 LNHDA, CDR2 SQIVND (reference sequence). Trimming removed 5 bases from V and 7 bases from J; junction bases left unmatched: 20. This CDR3 region has 20 residues. CDR3 sequence (DNA): TGTGCCAGTAGTTCACAGCCGGGACTAGCGGGGTACTGGGGGTGGAATGAGCAGTTCTTC. This translates into CASSSQPGLAGYWGWNEQFF.

This clone appeared a single time. The chain combines TRBV30 with TRBJ1-5; 10 bases map to TRBD1. The V and J ends lost 1 base and 4 bases, in that order; junction bases with no gene match: 10. The CDR3 is made up of 17 amino acids. Germline CDR1 GTSNPN, CDR2 SVGIG (reference sequence). CDR3 sequence: CAWSDGQGVVGNQPQHF. CDR3 nucleotide sequence: TGTGCCTGGAGTGACGGACAGGGGGTGGTTGGAAATCAGCCCCAGCATTTT. Complete variable domain (other parts from reference TRBV30 and TRBJ1-5): SQTIHQWPATLVQPVGSPLSLECTVEGTSNPNLYWYRQAAGRGLQLLFYSVGIGQISSEVPQNLSASRPQDRQFILSSKKLLLSDSGFYLCAWSDGQGVVGNQPQHFGDGTRLSIL.

The chain couples TRBV18 to TRBJ1-5, with D unresolved. Germline V gives CDR1 KGHSH, CDR2 LQKENI. The CDR3 is 14 residues long. The V end lost 0 bases, the J end lost 1 base, and 4 bases lay between the germline ends. In DNA, the CDR3 is TGTGCCAGCTCACCACCGCTGAGCAATCAGCCCCAGCATTTT. It translates to CASSPPLSNQPQHF.

The genes are TRBV15 and TRBJ2-7; D remains ambiguous. Trimming pared 3 bases from V and 3 bases from J, leaving 12 bases between. The CDR3 covers 14 residues. The germline V gene encodes CDR1 LNHNV and CDR2 YYDKDF (reference sequence). CDR3 coding DNA: TGTGCCACCAGCAGGGCAGGTCAGAACTACGAGCAGTACTTC. This encodes CATSRAGQNYEQYF.

The table lists this clone with a count of one. This chain uses TRBV14 with TRBJ2-2, with unresolved D. Trimming pared 0 bases from V and 5 bases from J, leaving 7 bases between. From germline, CDR1 is SGHDN and CDR2 FVKESK. This CDR3 region has 14 residues. CDR3 sequence reads: CASSQEIATGELFF. The CDR3 nucleotides are TGTGCCAGCAGCCAAGAGATCGCGACCGGGGAGCTGTTTTTT. The variable domain in full, with the rest retrieved from reference TRBV14 and TRBJ2-2, is EAGVTQFPSHSVIEKGQTVTLRCDPISGHDNLYWYRRVMGKEIKFLLHFVKESKQDESGMPNNRFLAERTGGTYSTLKVQPAELEDSGVYFCASSQEIATGELFFGEGSRLTVL.

The chain couples TRBV28 to TRBJ2-1; D perhaps matches TRBD2 (5 bases). CDR3 length: 15 amino acids. Per the germline V gene, CDR1 is MDHEN and CDR2 is SYDVKM. Trimming removed 3 bases from V and 7 bases from J, with 16 bases in between. CDR3 protein: CASSFPPARRNEQFF. DNA of the CDR3: TGTGCCAGCAGTTTCCCCCCCGCCCGGAGGAATGAGCAGTTCTTC.

V gene TRBV11-2 combines with J gene TRBJ2-5, with no clear D. Trimming removed 1 base from V and 5 bases from J, with 8 bases in between. CDR3 size: 13 residues. The germline V gene encodes CDR1 SGHAT and CDR2 FQNNGV. The CDR3, as DNA: TGTGCCAGCAGCTTAGTGGTAGGGGAGACCCAGTACTTC. It translates to CASSLVVGETQYF.

The chain is built from TRBV25-1 and TRBJ2-7; tentative D call: TRBD2 (6 bases). Germline values: CDR1 MGHDK, CDR2 SYGVNS. This CDR3 is 11 amino acids long. Trimming removed 3 bases from V and 6 bases from J, with 6 bases in between. The CDR3 nucleotides read TGTGCCAGCAGTGACGGGGGCGAGCAGTACTTC. Protein: CASSDGGEQYF.

V and J are TRBV11-3 and TRBJ2-7; D is uncertain. CDR1 is SGHNT, CDR2 YENEEA, per germline. V lost 8 bases and J 5 bases, leaving 16 bases between the germline ends. This CDR3 is built from 13 residues. The CDR3 DNA reads as TGTGCCAGCGCCGTGAGAGGTGGGAACGAGCAGTACTTC. Its protein product is CASAVRGGNEQYF.